This TCR beta chain came from a study of T-cell reconstitution after alpha-beta-depleted transplantation in children. Unique molecular identifiers were used in preparing the TCRbeta library. TCRdb passed the PCR reads through MiXCR, listing each CDR3 protein once. The sample includes hundreds of thousands of distinct CDR3 sequences, roughly 14% seen only once; the top ten take 0.79%. At least ten counts were recorded for this clonotype. Germline CDR1 is MNHEY and CDR2 is SMNVEV (reference sequence). CDR3 size: 16 residues. The V gene lost 3 bases and the J gene lost 3 bases, with 15 bases spanning the gap.

This receptor was identified in a girl aged 2-10 years with congenital amegakaryocytic thrombocytopenia, due to receive a stem cell transplant. The starting material was PBMCs, obtained before TCRalphabeta/CD19-depleted stem cell transplant. The chain recombines TRBV27 with TRBJ2-1; TRBD1 or TRBD2 may be the D gene (5 bases each). Here the CDR3 DNA reads TGTGCCAGCAGTTTGATACCGACTGGGGGCTACAATGAGCAGTTCTTC. Residues: CASSLIPTGGYNEQFF.